A selection of T cell receptor beta chains follows, all from one sample in a study of cytomegalovirus exposure and HLA in healthy donors. Method: immunoSEQ multiplex PCR; TCRdb's copy keeps in-frame clones and lacks some. The sample yields just over 200,000 clones, under 85% seen once. Sequencing was done on a sample of PBMCs. Receptors originate from a man between 50 and 59 years old in good health and CMV-seronegative. The CDR3 runs from the conserved cysteine through the conserved F or W. The order of the fields is clone size, D gene, J gene, V gene, CDR3 protein, CDR3 DNA. The D gene is left open where the match is weak. Size is omitted from some rows. Given values are once, few, many or a class for expanded clones.

abundance: .; d_gene: TRBD1; j_gene: TRBJ1-2; v_gene: TRBV11-2; CDR3aa: CASSLTGTGGNYGYTF; CDR3nt: TGTGCCAGCAGCTTAACCGGGACAGGGGGCAACTATGGCTACACCTTC
abundance: .; d_gene: TRBD1; j_gene: TRBJ1-4; v_gene: TRBV25-1; CDR3aa: CASSDGTGADEKLFF; CDR3nt: TGTGCCAGCAGTGACGGGACAGGGGCGGATGAAAAACTGTTTTTT
abundance: .; d_gene: TRBD2; j_gene: TRBJ2-1; v_gene: TRBV5-1; CDR3aa: CASSSSGRPYNEQFF; CDR3nt: TGCGCCAGCAGCTCTAGCGGGAGGCCCTACAATGAGCAGTTCTTC
abundance: .; d_gene: TRBD2; j_gene: TRBJ2-7; v_gene: TRBV5-1; CDR3aa: CASRTGTSGIYEQYF; CDR3nt: TGCGCCAGCAGAACAGGGACTAGCGGGATCTACGAGCAGTACTTC
abundance: once; d_gene: .; j_gene: TRBJ2-3; v_gene: TRBV4-1; CDR3aa: CAGSQGSADTQYF; CDR3nt: TGCGCCGGCAGCCAAGGGAGCGCAGATACGCAGTATTTT
abundance: .; d_gene: TRBD2; j_gene: TRBJ2-3; v_gene: TRBV9; CDR3aa: CASSDPSGGDTQYF; CDR3nt: TGTGCCAGCAGCGATCCCTCGGGGGGAGATACGCAGTATTTT
abundance: few; d_gene: .; j_gene: TRBJ2-2; v_gene: TRBV6-5; CDR3aa: CASTGDSGELFF; CDR3nt: TGTGCCAGCACGGGGGACTCCGGGGAGCTGTTTTTT
abundance: .; d_gene: TRBD1; j_gene: TRBJ2-3; v_gene: TRBV29-1; CDR3aa: CSVNYRGQGTDTQYF; CDR3nt: TGCAGCGTCAACTATAGGGGACAGGGCACAGATACGCAGTATTTT
abundance: .; d_gene: .; j_gene: TRBJ1-2; v_gene: TRBV29-1; CDR3aa: CSAGTRLATVYTF; CDR3nt: TGCAGCGCCGGGACACGGTTGGCGACTGTCTACACCTTC
abundance: .; d_gene: TRBD1; j_gene: TRBJ2-1; v_gene: TRBV19; CDR3aa: CASIRGPSYNEQFF; CDR3nt: TGTGCCAGTATCAGGGGGCCTTCCTACAATGAGCAGTTCTTC
abundance: .; d_gene: .; j_gene: TRBJ1-1; v_gene: TRBV15; CDR3aa: CATSRILQATHSNTEAFF; CDR3nt: TGTGCCACCAGCAGGATTTTACAGGCCACCCACTCAAACACTGAAGCTTTCTTT
abundance: .; d_gene: TRBD1; j_gene: TRBJ2-7; v_gene: TRBV2; CDR3aa: CASNDRGPSRQYF; CDR3nt: TGTGCCAGTAACGACAGGGGGCCCAGTAGACAGTACTTC
abundance: .; d_gene: .; j_gene: TRBJ1-4; v_gene: TRBV5-5; CDR3aa: CASSLASRATTNEKLFF; CDR3nt: TGTGCCAGCAGCTTGGCCAGCAGGGCGACAACTAATGAAAAACTGTTTTTT
abundance: .; d_gene: TRBD2; j_gene: TRBJ2-5; v_gene: TRBV7-2; CDR3aa: CASSPLGGGVQETQYF; CDR3nt: TGTGCCAGCAGCCCGTTGGGTGGGGGGGTCCAAGAGACCCAGTACTTC
abundance: .; d_gene: .; j_gene: TRBJ2-5; v_gene: TRBV5-6; CDR3aa: CASSLANRPSPETQYF; CDR3nt: TGTGCCAGCAGCTTGGCCAACAGGCCCTCTCCAGAGACCCAGTACTTC
abundance: .; d_gene: TRBD1; j_gene: TRBJ2-5; v_gene: TRBV29-1; CDR3aa: CSVGTGQETQYF; CDR3nt: TGCAGCGTGGGGACAGGGCAAGAGACCCAGTACTTC
abundance: few; d_gene: TRBD1; j_gene: TRBJ2-7; v_gene: TRBV25-1; CDR3aa: CASSRQGNFYEQYF; CDR3nt: TGTGCCAGCAGTAGACAGGGGAATTTTTACGAGCAGTACTTC
abundance: .; d_gene: .; j_gene: TRBJ2-1; v_gene: TRBV6-4; CDR3aa: CASSEGGFGRDNEQFF; CDR3nt: TGTGCCAGCAGTGAAGGGGGTTTCGGCAGGGACAATGAGCAGTTCTTC
abundance: once; d_gene: .; j_gene: TRBJ2-7; v_gene: TRBV2; CDR3aa: CAALGQSYEQYF; CDR3nt: TGTGCCGCCTTAGGACAGTCCTACGAGCAGTACTTC
abundance: .; d_gene: .; j_gene: TRBJ1-1; v_gene: TRBV27; CDR3aa: CASSLGPRGLEAFF; CDR3nt: TGTGCCAGCAGTTTAGGGCCCCGTGGACTAGAAGCTTTCTTT
abundance: .; d_gene: .; j_gene: TRBJ2-7; v_gene: TRBV5-1; CDR3aa: CASSSGSIALEQYF; CDR3nt: TGCGCCAGCAGCTCCGGGAGTATCGCCCTCGAGCAGTACTTC
abundance: .; d_gene: .; j_gene: TRBJ2-7; v_gene: TRBV28; CDR3aa: CASSTSAGFFYEQYF; CDR3nt: .
abundance: .; d_gene: TRBD2; j_gene: TRBJ2-3; v_gene: TRBV7-8; CDR3aa: CASSPGTSGRAGLGDTQYF; CDR3nt: TGTGCCAGCAGCCCTGGGACTAGCGGGAGGGCCGGCTTGGGGGATACGCAGTATTTT
abundance: .; d_gene: TRBD1; j_gene: TRBJ1-2; v_gene: TRBV19; CDR3aa: CASSIPGQTYGYTF; CDR3nt: TGTGCCAGTAGTATACCGGGACAGACCTATGGCTACACCTTC
abundance: .; d_gene: .; j_gene: TRBJ1-5; v_gene: TRBV1; CDR3aa: CTSSQDNRRSEGNQPQHF; CDR3nt: TGCACCAGCAGCCAAGATAACCGCCGGAGCGAGGGCAATCAGCCCCAGCATTTT
abundance: .; d_gene: TRBD1; j_gene: TRBJ1-3; v_gene: TRBV5-8; CDR3aa: CASSFRGQAVNTIYF; CDR3nt: TGTGCCAGCAGCTTCCGGGGACAGGCGGTCAACACCATATATTTT
abundance: .; d_gene: TRBD1; j_gene: TRBJ2-7; v_gene: TRBV7-2; CDR3aa: CASSLVSGGTGVSYEQYF; CDR3nt: TGTGCCAGCAGCTTAGTATCCGGAGGGACAGGGGTATCCTACGAGCAGTACTTC
abundance: .; d_gene: TRBD2; j_gene: TRBJ2-3; v_gene: TRBV5-1; CDR3aa: CASSPGLAGDTDTQYF; CDR3nt: TGCGCCAGCAGCCCGGGACTAGCGGGAGACACAGATACGCAGTATTTT
abundance: .; d_gene: .; j_gene: TRBJ1-4; v_gene: TRBV5-6; CDR3aa: CASSFSLDASLATNEKLFF; CDR3nt: TGTGCCAGCAGCTTTAGTCTCGACGCAAGCCTAGCAACTAATGAAAAACTGTTTTTT
abundance: .; d_gene: TRBD2; j_gene: TRBJ2-1; v_gene: TRBV19; CDR3aa: CASSIMLAGYNEQFF; CDR3nt: TGTGCCAGTAGTATAATGCTAGCGGGCTACAATGAGCAGTTCTTC
abundance: once; d_gene: .; j_gene: TRBJ2-2; v_gene: TRBV28; CDR3aa: CASSREGRGTGELFF; CDR3nt: TGTGCCAGCAGTCGAGAGGGAAGAGGGACCGGGGAGCTGTTTTTT
abundance: .; d_gene: TRBD1; j_gene: TRBJ2-7; v_gene: TRBV5-1; CDR3aa: CASSYSDRGGRSSYEQYF; CDR3nt: TGCGCCAGCAGCTATTCGGACAGGGGCGGCAGAAGCTCCTACGAGCAGTACTTC
abundance: .; d_gene: .; j_gene: TRBJ1-6; v_gene: TRBV9; CDR3aa: CASSVGPPGMGPLHF; CDR3nt: TGTGCCAGCAGCGTAGGCCCCCCAGGGATGGGCCCCCTCCACTTT
abundance: .; d_gene: .; j_gene: TRBJ2-5; v_gene: TRBV6-6; CDR3aa: CASTLHSGEGSYF; CDR3nt: TGTGCCAGCACCTTACATAGCGGAGAGGGCTCGTACTTC
abundance: .; d_gene: .; j_gene: TRBJ1-2; v_gene: TRBV23-1; CDR3aa: CASSQSFDRVDGYTF; CDR3nt: TGCGCCAGCAGTCAATCGTTCGACCGGGTAGATGGCTACACCTTC
abundance: .; d_gene: TRBD1; j_gene: TRBJ2-4; v_gene: TRBV10-3; CDR3aa: CAIGRDSQNIQYF; CDR3nt: TGTGCCATCGGCCGGGACAGCCAAAACATTCAGTACTTC
abundance: .; d_gene: TRBD1; j_gene: TRBJ1-2; v_gene: TRBV4-1; CDR3aa: CASSQAIGGATSWGYTF; CDR3nt: TGCGCCAGCAGCCAAGCTATAGGGGGCGCTACCTCTTGGGGCTACACCTTC
abundance: few; d_gene: .; j_gene: TRBJ2-2; v_gene: TRBV27; CDR3aa: CASSPNRGGTGELFF; CDR3nt: TGTGCCAGCAGTCCTAACAGGGGAGGTACCGGGGAGCTGTTTTTT
abundance: .; d_gene: TRBD1; j_gene: TRBJ1-2; v_gene: TRBV5-1; CDR3aa: CASSLDRGDGYGYTF; CDR3nt: TGCGCCAGCAGCTTGGACAGGGGAGACGGGTATGGCTACACCTTC
abundance: .; d_gene: .; j_gene: TRBJ1-5; v_gene: TRBV27; CDR3aa: CASSLNGDQPQHF; CDR3nt: TGTGCCAGCAGTTTGAACGGGGATCAGCCCCAGCATTTT
abundance: .; d_gene: .; j_gene: TRBJ2-1; v_gene: TRBV27; CDR3aa: CASSPEGHPYYNEQFF; CDR3nt: TGTGCCAGCAGTCCAGAGGGACACCCCTACTACAATGAGCAGTTCTTC
abundance: few; d_gene: TRBD1; j_gene: TRBJ2-7; v_gene: TRBV6-5; CDR3aa: CASSYGTGLGDEQYF; CDR3nt: TGTGCCAGCAGTTACGGGACAGGGTTGGGTGACGAGCAGTACTTC
abundance: .; d_gene: .; j_gene: TRBJ2-7; v_gene: TRBV11-2; CDR3aa: CASSSGSFRNEQYF; CDR3nt: TGTGCCAGCAGCTCCGGGAGCTTTAGGAACGAGCAGTACTTC
abundance: .; d_gene: .; j_gene: TRBJ2-7; v_gene: TRBV28; CDR3aa: CASSLVEGTYEQYF; CDR3nt: TGTGCCAGCAGTTTAGTGGAGGGAACCTACGAGCAGTACTTC
abundance: .; d_gene: .; j_gene: TRBJ2-7; v_gene: TRBV2; CDR3aa: CAREGRAPRIKRTGYEQYF; CDR3nt: TGTGCCCGAGAAGGGAGAGCCCCTCGTATAAAGAGGACCGGATACGAGCAGTACTTC
abundance: .; d_gene: .; j_gene: TRBJ2-3; v_gene: TRBV11-2; CDR3aa: CASSLDSSRDTQYF; CDR3nt: TGTGCCAGCAGCTTAGATTCTTCCCGGGATACGCAGTATTTT
abundance: .; d_gene: .; j_gene: TRBJ1-3; v_gene: TRBV7-6; CDR3aa: CASSLSVDFRVGNTIYF; CDR3nt: TGTGCCAGCAGCTTAAGTGTGGATTTCAGGGTTGGAAACACCATATATTTT
abundance: once; d_gene: TRBD2; j_gene: TRBJ2-7; v_gene: TRBV7-9; CDR3aa: CASSLAYSSGHVEQYF; CDR3nt: TGTGCCAGCAGCTTAGCGTACTCTAGCGGGCACGTCGAGCAGTACTTC
abundance: once; d_gene: TRBD1; j_gene: TRBJ2-1; v_gene: TRBV10-1; CDR3aa: CASSDARRTGVGNEQFF; CDR3nt: TGCGCCAGCAGTGACGCTCGGAGGACAGGGGTAGGGAATGAGCAGTTCTTC
abundance: .; d_gene: .; j_gene: TRBJ2-1; v_gene: TRBV6-1; CDR3aa: CASQPSASIPQFF; CDR3nt: TGTGCCAGCCAGCCCAGCGCGAGCATCCCGCAGTTCTTC